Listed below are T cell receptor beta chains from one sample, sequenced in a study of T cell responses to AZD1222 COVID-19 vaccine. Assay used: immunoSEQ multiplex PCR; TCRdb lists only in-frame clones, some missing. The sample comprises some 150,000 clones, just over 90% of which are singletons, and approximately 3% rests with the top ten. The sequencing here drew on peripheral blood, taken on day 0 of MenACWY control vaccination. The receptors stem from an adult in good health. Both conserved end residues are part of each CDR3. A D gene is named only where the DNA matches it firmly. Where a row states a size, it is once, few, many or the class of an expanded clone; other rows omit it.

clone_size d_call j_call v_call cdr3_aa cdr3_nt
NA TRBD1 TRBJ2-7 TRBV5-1 CASSPGQKEPIHYEQYF TGCGCCAGCAGCCCGGGACAGAAAGAACCCATTCACTACGAGCAGTACTTC
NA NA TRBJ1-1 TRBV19 CASTIRAALNTEAFF TGTGCCAGTACCATCCGCGCAGCATTGAACACTGAAGCTTTCTTT
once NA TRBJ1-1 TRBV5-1 CASSLGGPPTEAFF TGCGCCAGCAGCTTGGGGGGGCCCCCCACTGAAGCTTTCTTT
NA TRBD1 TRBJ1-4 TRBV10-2 CASRDPGQTGELFF TGCGCCAGCAGGGACCCGGGACAGACCGGGGAACTGTTTTTT
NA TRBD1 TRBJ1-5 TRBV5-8 CASSAGTDYRTQHF TGTGCCAGCAGCGCCGGGACAGACTATAGGACCCAGCATTTT
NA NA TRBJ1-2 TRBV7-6 CASSLDGSLWGYTF TGTGCCAGCAGCTTAGACGGGAGCCTATGGGGCTACACCTTC
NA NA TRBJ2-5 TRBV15 CATSISGSPGQETQYF TGTGCCACCAGCATCTCCGGGAGTCCCGGCCAAGAGACCCAGTACTTC
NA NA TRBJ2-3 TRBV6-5 CASQGGSKLHTQYF TGTGCCAGCCAGGGGGGGTCGAAGCTCCATACGCAGTATTTT
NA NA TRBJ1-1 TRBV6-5 CASMLVGGVTEAFF TGTGCCAGCATGCTAGTGGGGGGGGTCACTGAAGCTTTCTTT
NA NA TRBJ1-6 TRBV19 CASSMDLSTGSPLHF TGTGCCAGTAGTATGGACCTATCTACGGGTTCACCCCTCCACTTT
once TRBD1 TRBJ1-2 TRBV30 CAWSGGQGAHGYTF TGTGCCTGGAGTGGGGGACAGGGGGCCCATGGCTACACCTTC
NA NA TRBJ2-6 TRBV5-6 CASNSGSGANVLTF TGTGCCTCCAACAGTGGTAGTGGGGCCAACGTCCTGACTTTC
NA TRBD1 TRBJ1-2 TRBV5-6 CASSRQGVYGYTF TGTGCCAGCAGCCGACAGGGGGTTTATGGCTACACCTTC
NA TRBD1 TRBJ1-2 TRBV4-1 CASRNLYRGPHYGYTF TGCGCCAGTCGAAACCTGTACAGGGGTCCGCACTATGGCTACACCTTC
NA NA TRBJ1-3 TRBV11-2 CASSLQGDTIYF TGTGCCAGCAGCCTACAGGGAGACACCATATATTTT
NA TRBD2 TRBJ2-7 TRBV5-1 CASSTTSGDYEQYF TGCGCCAGCAGCACGACTAGCGGGGACTACGAGCAGTACTTC
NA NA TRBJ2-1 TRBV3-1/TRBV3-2 CASSQVSAPWRGEQFF TGTGCCAGCAGCCAAGTGTCAGCGCCATGGAGGGGTGAGCAGTTCTTC
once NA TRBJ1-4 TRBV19 CASSTRKTNEKLFF TGTGCCAGTAGTACCAGGAAAACTAATGAAAAACTGTTTTTT
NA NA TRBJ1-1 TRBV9 CASNSGGPGEAFF TGTGCCAGCAATAGTGGGGGGCCTGGTGAAGCTTTCTTT
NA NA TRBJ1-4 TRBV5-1 CASSLGIRGRGEKLFF TGCGCCAGCAGCTTGGGAATCAGGGGTAGGGGTGAAAAACTGTTTTTT
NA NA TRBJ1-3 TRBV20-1 CSASNVAGNTIYF TGCAGTGCTAGTAATGTTGCCGGAAACACCATATATTTT
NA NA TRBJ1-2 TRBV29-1 CSGHGSQDYGYTF TGCAGCGGACACGGCAGTCAGGACTATGGCTACACCTTC
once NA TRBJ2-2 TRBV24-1 CATSASTSTGELFF TGTGCCACCAGTGCCTCAACTAGCACCGGGGAGCTGTTTTTT
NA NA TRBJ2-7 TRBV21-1 CASSNTGTDDLGWREQYF TGTGCCAGCAGCAATACCGGGACAGATGACCTAGGATGGAGGGAGCAGTACTTC
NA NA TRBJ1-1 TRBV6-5 CASSSRGLGMNTEAFF TGTGCCAGCAGTTCACGGGGGCTGGGTATGAACACTGAAGCTTTCTTT
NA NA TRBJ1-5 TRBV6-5 CASRPSGTGNQPQHF TGTGCCAGCAGACCTTCAGGGACCGGCAATCAGCCCCAGCATTTT
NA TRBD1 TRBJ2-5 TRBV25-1 CASSVQGGLETQYF TGTGCCAGCAGCGTACAAGGGGGCCTAGAGACCCAGTACTTC
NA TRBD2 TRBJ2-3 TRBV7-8 CASSSTERGRTDTQYF TGTGCCAGCAGCTCGACTGAGCGGGGGCGCACAGATACGCAGTATTTT
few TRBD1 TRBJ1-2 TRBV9 CASSVQGASGYTF TGTGCCAGCAGCGTTCAGGGGGCGAGCGGCTACACCTTC
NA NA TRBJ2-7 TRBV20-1 CSASGGYEQYF TGCAGTGCTAGCGGGGGCTACGAGCAGTACTTC
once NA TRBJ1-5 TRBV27 CASSAIYRVGQPQHF TGTGCCAGCAGCGCTATTTACAGGGTGGGCCAGCCCCAGCATTTT
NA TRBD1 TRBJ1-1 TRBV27 CASSPPQGERNTEAFF TGTGCCAGCAGTCCCCCCCAGGGGGAGAGGAACACTGAAGCTTTCTTT
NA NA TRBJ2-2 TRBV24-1 CATSDPGTANTGELFF TGTGCCACCAGTGACCCCGGGACCGCGAACACCGGGGAGCTGTTTTTT
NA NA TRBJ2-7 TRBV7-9 CASSVEKTGTHEQYF TGTGCCAGCAGCGTCGAAAAGACAGGAACCCACGAGCAGTACTTC
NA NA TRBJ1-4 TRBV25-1 CASSEYGKGTTNEKLFF TGTGCCAGCAGTGAATATGGTAAAGGGACAACTAATGAAAAACTGTTTTTT
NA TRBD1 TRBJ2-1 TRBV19 CASSKTGTGFYNEQFF TGTGCCAGTAGTAAAACCGGGACAGGGTTCTACAATGAGCAGTTCTTC
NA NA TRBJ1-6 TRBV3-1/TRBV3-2 CASSQRTGISYNSPLHF TGTGCCAGCAGCCAACGAACAGGGATCTCCTATAATTCACCCCTCCACTTT
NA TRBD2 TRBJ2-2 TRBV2 CASSDRLAGVTGELFF TGTGCCAGCAGCGATCGACTAGCGGGAGTTACCGGGGAGCTGTTTTTT
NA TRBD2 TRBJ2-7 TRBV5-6 CASSFPGGRIEQYF TGTGCCAGCAGCTTTCCGGGGGGGCGAATCGAGCAGTACTTC
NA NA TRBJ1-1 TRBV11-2 CASSLAASNTEAFF TGTGCCAGCAGCTTAGCGGCCAGTAACACTGAAGCTTTCTTT
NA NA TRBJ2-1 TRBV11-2 CASSLEYQRASSYNEQFF TGTGCCAGCAGCTTAGAATATCAGCGGGCTAGCTCCTACAATGAGCAGTTCTTC
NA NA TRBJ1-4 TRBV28 CASSLGYRDGLFF TGTGCCAGCAGTTTAGGATACAGGGATGGACTGTTTTTT
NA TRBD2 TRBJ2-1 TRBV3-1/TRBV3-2 CASSQELTSGGQLF TGTGCCAGCAGCCAAGAATTAACTAGCGGGGGTCAGCTCTTC
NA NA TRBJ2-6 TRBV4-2 CASSQDDSALSGANVLTF TGTGCCAGCAGCCAAGACGACAGTGCCCTCTCTGGGGCCAACGTCCTGACTTTC
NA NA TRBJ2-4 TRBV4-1 CASSQPREAKNIQYF TGCGCCAGCAGCCAACCCAGGGAAGCCAAAAACATTCAGTACTTC
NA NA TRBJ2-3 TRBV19 CASSTGRRVGTDTQYF TGTGCCAGTAGTACCGGACGCAGAGTCGGCACAGATACGCAGTATTTT
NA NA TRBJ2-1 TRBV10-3 CAISGSRDPGGNEQFF TGTGCCATCAGTGGTTCCCGGGACCCCGGGGGAAATGAGCAGTTCTTC
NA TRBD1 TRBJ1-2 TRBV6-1 CASSEGGTVIYGYTF TGTGCCAGCAGTGAAGGAGGGACAGTGATCTATGGCTACACCTTC
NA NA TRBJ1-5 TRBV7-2 CASSFVGGNQPQHF TGTGCCAGCAGCTTTGTCGGAGGCAATCAGCCCCAGCATTTT
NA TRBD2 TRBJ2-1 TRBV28 CASSSNSGTSGRGTYNEQFF TGTGCCAGCAGCTCTAACTCCGGGACTAGCGGGAGAGGGACCTACAATGAGCAGTTCTTC
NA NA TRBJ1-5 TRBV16 CASSQSGGPNQPQHF TGTGCCAGCAGCCAATCGGGCGGGCCCAATCAGCCCCAGCATTTT
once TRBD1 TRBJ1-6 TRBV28 CASTTMGQGNSPLHF TGTGCCAGCACCACGATGGGACAGGGGAATTCACCCCTCCACTTT
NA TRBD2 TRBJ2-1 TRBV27 CASSDGTSGNNEQFF TGTGCCAGCAGTGACGGGACTAGCGGAAACAATGAGCAGTTCTTC
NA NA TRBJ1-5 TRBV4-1 CASSQASRDNQPQHF TGCGCCAGCAGCCAAGCCTCAAGGGATAATCAGCCCCAGCATTTT